One sample yielded the 18 T cell receptor beta chains listed below, sequenced in a study of regulatory T cells in long-lasting Graves disease. Described time point: persistent/refractory GD, antithyroid drugs over 5 years with positive TRAb. TCR sequences were obtained from RNA taken from PBMCs. HTBI primers from iRepertoire and Arm-PCR of CDR3 regions yielded the TCR beta libraries. TCRdb redid the calling of the multiplex PCR reads with MiXCR, one entry per CDR3 protein. This table has around 460,000 distinct CDR3 sequences, about 22% appearing once. The material sequenced was peripheral blood mononuclear cells (PBMCs), taken when the disease was refractory, from a patient treated with antithyroid drugs. Receptors originate from a female donor with Graves disease.

This clonotype was picked up a small number of times. The gene calls are TRBV12-3 or TRBV12-4 and TRBJ2-5; D unclear. V was shortened by 6 bases and J by 5 bases, with 10 bases between the two germline ends. This CDR3 spans 12 amino acids. CDR3 bases: TGTGCCAGCAGCCCGGCATCTGAGACCCAGTACTTC. Protein: CASSPASETQYF.

This clonotype was found a few times. The chain links TRBV6-1 to TRBJ2-5; weak D call: TRBD2 (7 bases). The CDR3 has 16 residues. V gave up 3 bases and J gave up 2 bases, with 16 bases separating them. Germline V gene lookup returns CDR1 MNHNS and CDR2 SASEGT. CDR3 amino acids: CASSDLGGPKQETQYF. CDR3 nucleotide sequence: TGTGCCAGCAGTGATTTGGGGGGGCCTAAACAAGAGACCCAGTACTTC.

This clonotype was observed a few times. The V call is TRBV18, the J call TRBJ1-5; D is unresolved. Germline assignment: CDR1 KGHSH and CDR2 LQKENI. This CDR3 comprises 15 residues. V was clipped by 6 bases and J by 0 bases, with 12 bases between them. CDR3 in amino acids: CASSPEDGSNQPQHF. In nucleotides, the CDR3 is TGTGCCAGCTCCCCCGAAGACGGTAGCAATCAGCCCCAGCATTTT.

This clonotype was counted only a few times. The gene calls are TRBV7-9 and TRBJ1-4; D may be TRBD1 (6 bases). The germline gives CDR1 SEHNR, CDR2 FQNEAQ (reference sequence). The germline V and J ends were trimmed by 3 bases and 3 bases, with 17 bases remaining between them. The CDR3 sequence is 17 residues long. The CDR3 DNA follows: TGTGCCAGCAGCTTGTTGGGTAGGGGGAAGGCTAATGAAAAACTGTTTTTT. Translated, it gives CASSLLGRGKANEKLFF.

About this clonotype: A far larger clone is off by one base, so a read error is likely. The chain uses TRBV11-3 and TRBJ1-1; tentatively, D is TRBD1 (5 bases). The length of the CDR3 is 13 residues. The germline V gene has CDR1 SGHNT and CDR2 YENEEA. Here the CDR3 reads CAGSLGGGTEAFF. CDR3 DNA: TGTGCCGGCAGCCTCGGGGGGGGAACTGAAGCTTTCTTT.

In this sample, this clonotype turned up a few times. The chain has TRBV20-1 and TRBJ2-7, with TRBD2 as a possible D gene (5 bases). CDR3 length: 14 amino acids. The ends were cut back, 1 base at V and 2 bases at J, with 12 bases in the middle. Germline V gene data show CDR1 as DFQATT and CDR2 as SNEGSKA (reference sequence). The CDR3 reads CSARVDFPPYEQYF. The DNA for the CDR3 is TGCAGTGCTAGAGTGGACTTCCCCCCCTACGAGCAGTACTTC.

The genes are TRBV28 and TRBJ2-2; 12 bases map to TRBD2. The CDR3 runs to 17 residues. V lost 5 bases to trimming and J lost 6 bases; unmatched junction nucleotides: 10. The germline V gene encodes CDR1 MDHEN and CDR2 SYDVKM. The CDR3 loop reads CASSLRRLAGASGELFF. For the CDR3, the DNA is TGTGCCAGCAGTCTTCGTCGACTAGCGGGAGCGTCCGGGGAGCTGTTTTTT.

For this clonotype: One end of the junction does not line up with germline, which may come from a read error. The chain carries TRBV12-3 or TRBV12-4 and TRBJ2-1; D ambiguous. CDR3 size: 8 residues. The DNA for the CDR3 is TGTGCCAGCAGTTATACGGTCTTC. Amino acid sequence: CASSYTVF.

As concerns this clonotype: Given a much more abundant clone one base away, this may be a read error. The gene calls are TRBV25-1 and TRBJ2-7; 9 nucleotides agree with TRBD2. The germline V gene encodes CDR1 MGHDK and CDR2 SYGVNS. CDR3 size: 19 residues. With V trimmed by 3 bases and J by 1 base, 16 bases remained unmatched. Written as DNA, the CDR3 is TGTGCCAGCAGTGAGGGGGTACGGACTAGCGAGGTTATTTCCTACGAGCAGTACTTC. Its translation: CASSEGVRTSEVISYEQYF.

The chain couples TRBV11-3 to TRBJ2-1, with 11 positions matching TRBD2. This CDR3 region has 15 residues. Per germline, CDR1 SGHNT and CDR2 YENEEA. The ends lost 5 bases at V and 8 bases at J; junction bases unmatched: 8. This CDR3 reads CASSTSGSQGDEQFF. CDR3 sequence (DNA): TGTGCCAGCAGCACTAGCGGGAGTCAAGGGGATGAGCAGTTCTTC.

The chain recombines TRBV3-1 with TRBJ2-1; 7 nucleotides align to TRBD2. CDR1 and CDR2 (germline): LGHDT, YNNKEL (reference sequence). This CDR3 comprises 15 residues. V gave up 4 bases and J gave up 0 bases; unmatched junction bases: 3. CDR3 DNA: TGTGCCAGCAGCCCCGGGGGGACCTCCTACAATGAGCAGTTCTTC. Amino acid sequence: CASSPGGTSYNEQFF.

This chain joins TRBV5-5 and TRBJ1-6, with D maybe TRBD1 (6 bases). The germline V and J ends were trimmed by 4 bases and 2 bases, with 13 bases remaining between them. This CDR3 spans 16 amino acids. CDR1 is SGHKS and CDR2 is YYEKEE in the germline V gene (reference sequence). CDR3 DNA: TGTGCCAGCAGCCGCGGGGGGGACACCTATAATTCACCCCTCCACTTT. Translated, it gives CASSRGGDTYNSPLHF. Full variable domain (remainder filled in from reference TRBV5-5 and TRBJ1-6): DAGVTQSPTHLIKTRGQQVTLRCSPISGHKSVSWYQQVLGQGPQFIFQYYEKEERGRGNFPDRFSARQFPNYSSELNVNALLLGDSALYLCASSRGGDTYNSPLHFGNGTRLTVT.

This clonotype was seen many times. The chain carries TRBV12-3 or TRBV12-4 and TRBJ2-7; 8 bases map to TRBD1. V was clipped by 7 bases and J by 6 bases; unmatched bases: 8. The CDR3 spans 13 residues. CDR3 in DNA: TGTGCCAGCACAGAGAACACAGGGGGCGAGCAGTACTTC. Translated, it gives CASTENTGGEQYF.

The chain carries TRBV12-3 or TRBV12-4 and TRBJ2-7; D may be TRBD1 (6 bases). There are 14 residues in the CDR3. Trimming removed 5 bases at V and 6 bases at J, with 17 bases between. CDR3 in amino acids: CASSPTGTSREQYF. CDR3 nucleotides: TGTGCCAGCAGTCCTACAGGGACCTCTCGCGAGCAGTACTTC.

In this sample, this clonotype turned up many times. The rearrangement joins TRBV6-1 to TRBJ2-7; TRBD1 might be the D (6 bases). Between the trimmed V and J ends, which lost 8 bases and 2 bases, there was a span of 13 bases. Germline V lookup: CDR1 MNHNS, CDR2 SASEGT. The CDR3 runs to 13 residues. CDR3 residues: CASRAGETYEQYF. CDR3 in DNA: TGTGCCAGCCGGGCAGGGGAAACCTACGAGCAGTACTTC.

This clonotype was found many times. The V and J genes are TRBV6-9 and TRBJ2-5; 9 bases agree with TRBD1. Germline loops: CDR1 MNHGY, CDR2 SVAAGI. V lost 4 bases and J lost 5; bases outside the gene matches: 8. The CDR3 loop spans 15 amino acids. The DNA of the CDR3 is TGTGCCAGCAGTTTGTACAGGGGGCGGATGGAGACCCAGTACTTC. As protein: CASSLYRGRMETQYF.

Details on this clonotype: This may come from a read error, since a much larger clone is one base off. The gene calls are TRBV28 and TRBJ1-4; D unresolved. The CDR3 spans 13 residues. The ends were cut back, 8 bases at V and 0 bases at J, with 7 bases in the middle. Germline lookup yields CDR1 MDHEN and CDR2 SYDVKM. CDR3 in DNA: TGTGCCAGCCCGCGCTCAACTAATGAAAAACTGTTTTTT. Residues: CASPRSTNEKLFF.

DNA for the CDR3: TGTGCCAGCAGCCTCCCCGGGCTCTCTGGAAACACCATATATTTT. Translation: CASSLPGLSGNTIYF. The chain carries TRBV4-2 and TRBJ1-3; D gene ambiguous. The V gene's germline CDR1 is LGHNA and CDR2 YNFKEQ. V lost 4 bases and J 0 bases, leaving 10 bases between the germline ends. CDR3 length: 15 amino acids.